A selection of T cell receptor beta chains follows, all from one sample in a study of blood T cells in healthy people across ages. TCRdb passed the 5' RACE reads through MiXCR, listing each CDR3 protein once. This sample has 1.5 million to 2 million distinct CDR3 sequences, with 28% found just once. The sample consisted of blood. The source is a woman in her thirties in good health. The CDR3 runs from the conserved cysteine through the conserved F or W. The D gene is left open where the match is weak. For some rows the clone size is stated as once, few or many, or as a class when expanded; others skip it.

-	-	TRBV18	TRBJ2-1	TGTGCCAGCTCACCATTTACAGGGCAGAAAAGCTCCTACAATGAGCAGTTCTTC	CASSPFTGQKSSYNEQFF
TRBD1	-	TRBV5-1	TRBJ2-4	TGCGCCAGCAGAAAAACAGGGGGGATAGACATTCAGTACTTC	CASRKTGGIDIQYF
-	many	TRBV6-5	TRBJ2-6	TGTGCCAGCAGTTACGGAGGCCCGGGCTCTGGGGCCAACGTCCTGACTTTC	CASSYGGPGSGANVLTF
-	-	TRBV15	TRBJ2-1	TGTGCCACCAGCAGATTCCCCAGGGGCGAGAGGAATGAGCAGTTCTTC	CATSRFPRGERNEQFF
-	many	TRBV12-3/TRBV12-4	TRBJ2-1	TGTGCCAGCAGAGTAGGGGCTGGCTCCTACAATGAGCAGTTCTTC	CASRVGAGSYNEQFF
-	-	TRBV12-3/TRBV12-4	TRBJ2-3	TGTGCCAGCAGCATTCCTTCTGGGGCAAATACGCAGTATTTT	CASSIPSGANTQYF
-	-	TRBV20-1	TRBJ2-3	TGCAGTGCCCATCGGCGGGATCGCACAGATACGCAGTATTTT	CSAHRRDRTDTQYF
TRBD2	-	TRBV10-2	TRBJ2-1	TGCGCCAGCAGGGGTCTTGGGACTAACTACAATGAGCAGTTCTTC	CASRGLGTNYNEQFF
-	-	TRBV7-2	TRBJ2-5	TGTGCCAGCAGCTTAAATAGTAGGGAGACCCAGTACTTC	CASSLNSRETQYF
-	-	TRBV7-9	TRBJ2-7	TGTGCCAGCAGCCGGGATTCTGCCTACGAGCAGTACTTC	CASSRDSAYEQYF
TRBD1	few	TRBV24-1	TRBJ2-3	TGTTCCACCAGTGACACCGGGAAGGACAGGGGGAAGGATACGCAGTATTTT	CSTSDTGKDRGKDTQYF
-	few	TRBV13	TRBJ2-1	TGTGCCAGCAGCTTCCTTTCTGGGGGGCTCCCCTACAATGAGCAGTTCTTC	CASSFLSGGLPYNEQFF
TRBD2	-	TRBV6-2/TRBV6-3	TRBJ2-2	TGTGCCAGTCAGACTAGCGGGAGACGCGGGGAGCTGTTTTTT	CASQTSGRRGELFF
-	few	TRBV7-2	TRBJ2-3	TGTGCCAGCATCCCTAACGTGGCGGATACGCAGTATTTT	CASIPNVADTQYF
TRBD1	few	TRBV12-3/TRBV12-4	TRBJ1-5	TGTGCCAGCAGTTTGTTAGACAGGGACAATCAGCCCCAGCATTTT	CASSLLDRDNQPQHF
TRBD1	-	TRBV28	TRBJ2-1	TGTGCCAGCAGTTACAACCGGGACAGGCTAACCTACGAGCAGTTCTTC	CASSYNRDRLTYEQFF
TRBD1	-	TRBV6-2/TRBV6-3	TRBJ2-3	TGTGCCAGCAGTTACTCGGGACAGGCCGTCGCAGATACGCAGTATTTT	CASSYSGQAVADTQYF
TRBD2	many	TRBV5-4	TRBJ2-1	TGTGCCAGCAGCCTAACTGCCGGGACTAGCGGGAGTGAGCAGTTCTTC	CASSLTAGTSGSEQFF
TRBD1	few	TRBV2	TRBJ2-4	TGTGCCAGCAGTGTCGGGACAGGGGTTCGGTACTTC	CASSVGTGVRYF
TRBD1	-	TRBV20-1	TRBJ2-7	TGCAGTGCGCACCAGATTGGGGGACAGGGTTACGAGCAGTACTTC	CSAHQIGGQGYEQYF
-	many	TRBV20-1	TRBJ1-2	TGCAGTGTGGCCAGGGCCTATGGCTACACCTTC	CSVARAYGYTF
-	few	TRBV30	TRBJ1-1	TGTGCCTGGCGCCCCGGGGGGCCTGACACTGAAGCTTTCTTT	CAWRPGGPDTEAFF
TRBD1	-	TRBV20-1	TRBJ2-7	TGCAGTGCTATTAGTATTCAGGGGGCCTACGAGCAGTACTTC	CSAISIQGAYEQYF
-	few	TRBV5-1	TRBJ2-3	TGCGCCAGCAGCTTTGCCGTCGGCAGTTCTAGCACAGATACGCAGTATTTT	CASSFAVGSSSTDTQYF
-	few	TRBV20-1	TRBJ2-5	TGCAGTGCTGGACTGGCGGAGGAAGAGACCCAGTACTTC	CSAGLAEEETQYF
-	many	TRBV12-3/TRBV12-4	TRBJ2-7	TGTGCCAGCAGCCCAAACTCGGGCCACGAGCAGTACTTC	CASSPNSGHEQYF
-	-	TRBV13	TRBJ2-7	TGTGCCAGCAGCTCCCGGGGGGCAGACCTAGACTACGAGCAGTACTTC	CASSSRGADLDYEQYF
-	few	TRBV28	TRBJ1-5	TGTGCCAGCAGTAATTCCGGGAGTAGCAATCAGCCCCAGCATTTT	CASSNSGSSNQPQHF
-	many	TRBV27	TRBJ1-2	TGTGCCAGCAGCGACGGAGGGGAGTATGGCTACACCTTC	CASSDGGEYGYTF
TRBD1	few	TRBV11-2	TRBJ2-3	TGTGCCAACGCCGGGACAGGGAACACAGATACGCAGTATTTT	CANAGTGNTDTQYF
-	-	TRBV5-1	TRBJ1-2	TGCGCCAGCAGCTTGGGTGCGGACTACTATGGCTACACCTTC	CASSLGADYYGYTF
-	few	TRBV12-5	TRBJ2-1	TGTGCTAGTGGTTTGGAATATGAGCAGTTCTTC	CASGLEYEQFF
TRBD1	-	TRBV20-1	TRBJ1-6	TGCAGTGCTGGAGGGGGAAACAGGGGATTCTCACCCCTCCACTTT	CSAGGGNRGFSPLHF
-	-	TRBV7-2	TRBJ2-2	TGTGCCAGCAGCTTAGTTCGTTCGAACACCGGGGAGCTGTTTTTT	CASSLVRSNTGELFF
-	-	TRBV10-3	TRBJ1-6	TGTGCCATCAGCTCTACGGGGGTAAAAAATTCACCCCTCCACTTT	CAISSTGVKNSPLHF
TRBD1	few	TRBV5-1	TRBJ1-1	TGCGCCAGCAGCCGGACAGGGTTTTTCCAGAACACTGAAGCTTTCTTT	CASSRTGFFQNTEAFF
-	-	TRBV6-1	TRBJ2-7	TGTGCCAGCAGTGAAGAGGCCTTCCTCTGGCCCTACGAGCAGTACTTC	CASSEEAFLWPYEQYF
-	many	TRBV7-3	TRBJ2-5	TGTGCCAGCAGCTTAACGGGGGGGGCGGAGACCCAGTACTTC	CASSLTGGAETQYF
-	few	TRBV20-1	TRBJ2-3	TGCAGTGCTCCGGGCCCAGGGGAAGATACGCAGTATTTT	CSAPGPGEDTQYF
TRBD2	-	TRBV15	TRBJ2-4	TGTGCCATCAGCAGAGATATCAGCGGGAGTAGTGGCATTCAGTACTTC	CAISRDISGSSGIQYF
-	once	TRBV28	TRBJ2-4	TGTGCCAGCAGGGCTCCGGACAGCCCGAAAGAGCAGTACTTC	CASRAPDSPKEQYF
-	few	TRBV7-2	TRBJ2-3	TGTGCCAGCAGCACCTACCGGCCGCAGGCAGATACGCAGTATTTT	CASSTYRPQADTQYF
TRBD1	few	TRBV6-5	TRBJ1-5	TGTGCCAGCAGGGGGCCAGGGGGCGGTCAGCCCCAGCATTTT	CASRGPGGGQPQHF
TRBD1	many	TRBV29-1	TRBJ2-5	TGCAGCGTTGAAGGGGACAGGGGAGCGGAGACCCAGTACTTC	CSVEGDRGAETQYF
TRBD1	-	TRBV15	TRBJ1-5	TGTGCCACCAGCAGAGAGAGGACAGGGCTAAATCAGCCCCAGCATTTT	CATSRERTGLNQPQHF
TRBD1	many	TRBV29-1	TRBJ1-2	TGCAGCGCATCGGGACAGGGGGCCTATGGCTACACCTTC	CSASGQGAYGYTF
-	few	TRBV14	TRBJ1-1	TGTGCCAGCAGCCAAGTCGCGTCCCGAACTGAAGCTTTCTTT	CASSQVASRTEAFF
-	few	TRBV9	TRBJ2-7	TGTGCCAGCGGAAGGTTCTCTGCAGGGCACGAGCAGTACTTC	CASGRFSAGHEQYF
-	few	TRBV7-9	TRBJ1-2	TGTGCCAGCAGGTCCGGGACCCTACCAAGAGGTTATGGCTACACCTTC	CASRSGTLPRGYGYTF
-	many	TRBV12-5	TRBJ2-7	TGTGCTAGTGGAATAGGGAAGTCCTACGAGCAGTACTTC	CASGIGKSYEQYF
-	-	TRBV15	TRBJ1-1	TGTGCCACCAGCAGAGCCGCCAGGCTGAACACTGAAGCTTTCTTT	CATSRAARLNTEAFF
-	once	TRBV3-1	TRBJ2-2	TGTGCCAGCAGCCATGAAGACACCGGGGAGCTGTTTTTT	CASSHEDTGELFF
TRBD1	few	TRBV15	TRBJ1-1	TGTGCCACCAGCAGTCAACGGACAGGGGCCACTGAAGCTTTCTTT	CATSSQRTGATEAFF
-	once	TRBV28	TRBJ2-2	TGTGCCAGCAGTTTTGGATCGGGGGATGGGTACACCGGGGAGCTGTTTTTT	CASSFGSGDGYTGELFF
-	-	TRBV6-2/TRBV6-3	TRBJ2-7	TGTGCCAGCAGTTTTAGTCGTCCCGAGCAGTACTTC	CASSFSRPEQYF
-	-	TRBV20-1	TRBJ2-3	TGCAGTGCTAGTATGGTAGCAGATTCCACAGATACGCAGTATTTT	CSASMVADSTDTQYF
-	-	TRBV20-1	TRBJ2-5	TGCAGTGCTAGACCCCTAGCCAACCAAGAGACCCAGTACTTC	CSARPLANQETQYF
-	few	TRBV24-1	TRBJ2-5	TGTGCCACCAGTGATGTCCAGGGGCGTCGAGAGACCCAGTACTTC	CATSDVQGRRETQYF
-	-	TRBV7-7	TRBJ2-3	TGTGCCAGCAGCCTTGGGGAGTTTGATACGCGGTATTTT	CASSLGEFDTRYF
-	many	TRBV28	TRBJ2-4	TGTGCCAGCAGGGGGGCGGCACAGAATCAGTACTTC	CASRGAAQNQYF